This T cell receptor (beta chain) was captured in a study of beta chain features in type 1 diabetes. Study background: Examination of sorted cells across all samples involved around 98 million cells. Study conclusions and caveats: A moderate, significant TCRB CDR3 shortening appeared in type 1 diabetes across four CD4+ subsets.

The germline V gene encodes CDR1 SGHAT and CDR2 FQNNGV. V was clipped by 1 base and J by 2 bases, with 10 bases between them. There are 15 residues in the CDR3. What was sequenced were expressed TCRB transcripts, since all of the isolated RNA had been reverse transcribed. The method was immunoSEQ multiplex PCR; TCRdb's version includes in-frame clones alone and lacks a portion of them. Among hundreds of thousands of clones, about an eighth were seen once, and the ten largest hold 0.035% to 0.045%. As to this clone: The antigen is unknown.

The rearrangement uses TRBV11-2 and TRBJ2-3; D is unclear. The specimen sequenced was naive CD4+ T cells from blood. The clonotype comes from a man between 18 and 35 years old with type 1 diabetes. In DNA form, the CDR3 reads TGTGCCAGCAGCTTAGGCCTTCCTCCCACAGATACGCAGTATTTT. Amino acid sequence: CASSLGLPPTDTQYF.